This entry features one T cell receptor beta chain sequence. Its antigen is still unknown. TCRdb re-derived calls from the 5' RACE reads in MiXCR, one entry per CDR3 protein. In the table there are hundreds of thousands of distinct CDR3 sequences, 18% of which are singletons. The CDR3 spans 15 residues. With V trimmed by 1 base and J by 10 bases, 9 bases remained unmatched. These data belong to a study of T-cell memory formation after mild COVID-19. Study conclusions and caveats: Pre-infection memory harbored some responding clones, suggesting cross-reactive memory joined. CD4+ clones that contracted lay mainly in CM and EM; CD8+ ones lay in EMRA. The authors did not confirm SARS-CoV-2 specificity of second-wave clones peaking day 37.

The chain has TRBV12-3 or TRBV12-4 and TRBJ1-5; 8 bases fit TRBD1. The sequencing sample was made of PBMCs or a T cell subset sorted from them (not recorded which). The TCR comes from an adult woman who had mild COVID-19 (a few samples of this study predate the infection). Cell type and time point are not known. The CDR3 reads CASSLVGQGASPQHF. DNA for the CDR3: TGTGCCAGCAGTTTAGTAGGGCAGGGGGCCTCACCCCAGCATTTT.